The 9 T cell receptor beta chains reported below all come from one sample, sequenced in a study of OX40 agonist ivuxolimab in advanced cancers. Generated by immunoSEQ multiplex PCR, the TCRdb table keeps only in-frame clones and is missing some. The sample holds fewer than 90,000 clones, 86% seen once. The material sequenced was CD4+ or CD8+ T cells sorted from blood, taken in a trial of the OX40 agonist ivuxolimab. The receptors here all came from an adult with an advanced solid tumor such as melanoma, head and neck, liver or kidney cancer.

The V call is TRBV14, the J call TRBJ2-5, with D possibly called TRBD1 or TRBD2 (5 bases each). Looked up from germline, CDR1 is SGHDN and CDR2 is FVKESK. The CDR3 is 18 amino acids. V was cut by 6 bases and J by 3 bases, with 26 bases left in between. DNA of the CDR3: TGTGCCAGCAGTCTCAGGCTCACATCGCAGGGAGAAAAAGAGACCCAGTACTTC. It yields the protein CASSLRLTSQGEKETQYF.

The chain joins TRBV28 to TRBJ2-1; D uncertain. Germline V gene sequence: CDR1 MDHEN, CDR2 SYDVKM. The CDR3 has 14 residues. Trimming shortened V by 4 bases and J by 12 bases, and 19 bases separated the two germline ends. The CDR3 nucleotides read TGTGCCAGCAGTTCCAGGATGCGGCAAAGTTGGCAGTTCTTC. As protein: CASSSRMRQSWQFF.

The CDR3 bases are TGTGCCAGCAGTCGAGGACTTCAGCGGGCCTCCGATGAGCAGTTCTTC. Amino acid sequence: CASSRGLQRASDEQFF. This chain uses TRBV11-3 with TRBJ2-1; weak D call: TRBD2 (6 bases). In germline, CDR1 is SGHNT, CDR2 YENEEA. Trimming shortened V by 6 bases and J by 8 bases, and 23 bases separated the two germline ends. The CDR3 runs 16 residues. Using reference TRBV11-3 and TRBJ2-1 for the parts outside the CDR3, the full variable domain is EAGVVQSPRYKIIEKKQPVAFWCNPISGHNTLYWYLQNLGQGPELLIRYENEEAVDDSQLPKDRFSAERLKGVDSTLKIQPAELGDSAVYLCASSRGLQRASDEQFFGPGTRLTVL.

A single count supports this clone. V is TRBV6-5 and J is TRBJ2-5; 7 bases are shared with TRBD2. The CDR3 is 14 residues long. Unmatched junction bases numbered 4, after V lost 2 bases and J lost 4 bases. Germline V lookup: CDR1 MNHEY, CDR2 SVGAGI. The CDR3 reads CASSYPGEGETQYF. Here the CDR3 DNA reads TGTGCCAGCAGTTACCCGGGGGAGGGAGAGACCCAGTACTTC.

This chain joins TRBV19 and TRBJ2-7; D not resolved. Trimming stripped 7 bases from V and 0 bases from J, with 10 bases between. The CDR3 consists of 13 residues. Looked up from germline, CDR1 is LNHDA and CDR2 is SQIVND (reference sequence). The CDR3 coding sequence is TGTGCCAGTAAGTCAGGTGCCTCCTACGAGCAGTACTTC. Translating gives CASKSGASYEQYF. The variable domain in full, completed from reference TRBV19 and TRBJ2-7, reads DGGITQSPKYLFRKEGQNVTLSCEQNLNHDAMYWYRQDPGQGLRLIYYSQIVNDFQKGDIAEGYSVSREKKESFPLTVTSAQKNPTAFYLCASKSGASYEQYFGPGTRLTVT.

The CDR3 spells CASGLGSSGNTIYF. For the CDR3, the DNA is TGTGCTAGTGGTTTGGGGTCCTCTGGAAACACCATATATTTT. The genes are TRBV12-5 and TRBJ1-3; unclear D gene. The V gene lost 1 base and the J gene lost 0 bases, with 4 bases spanning the gap. This CDR3 spans 14 amino acids. Germline CDR1 reads LGHNT; CDR2 reads FRNRAP.

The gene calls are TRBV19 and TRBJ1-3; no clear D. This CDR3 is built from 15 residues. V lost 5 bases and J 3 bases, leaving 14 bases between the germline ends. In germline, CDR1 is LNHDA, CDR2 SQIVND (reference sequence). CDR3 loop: CASSFDGANGNTIYF. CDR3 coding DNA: TGTGCCAGTAGTTTCGACGGAGCGAATGGAAACACCATATATTTT. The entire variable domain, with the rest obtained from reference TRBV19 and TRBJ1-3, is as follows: DGGITQSPKYLFRKEGQNVTLSCEQNLNHDAMYWYRQDPGQGLRLIYYSQIVNDFQKGDIAEGYSVSREKKESFPLTVTSAQKNPTAFYLCASSFDGANGNTIYFGEGSWLTVV.

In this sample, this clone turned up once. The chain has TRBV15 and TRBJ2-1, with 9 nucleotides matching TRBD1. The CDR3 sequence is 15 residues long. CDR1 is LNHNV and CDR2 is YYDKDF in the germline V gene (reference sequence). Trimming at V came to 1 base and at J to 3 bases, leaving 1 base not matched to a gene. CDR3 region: CATSRGDRDYNEQFF. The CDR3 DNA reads TGTGCCACCAGCAGAGGGGACAGGGACTACAATGAGCAGTTCTTC.

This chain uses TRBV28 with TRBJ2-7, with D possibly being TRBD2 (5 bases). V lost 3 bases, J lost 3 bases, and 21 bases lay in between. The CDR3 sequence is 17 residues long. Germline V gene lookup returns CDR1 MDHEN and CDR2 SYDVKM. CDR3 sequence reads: CASSFSLAVWTRYEQYF. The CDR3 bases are TGTGCCAGCAGTTTTTCGCTAGCTGTATGGACCCGCTACGAGCAGTACTTC. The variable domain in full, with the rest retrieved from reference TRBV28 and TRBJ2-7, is DVKVTQSSRYLVKRTGEKVFLECVQDMDHENMFWYRQDPGLGLRLIYFSYDVKMKEKGDIPEGYSVSREKKERFSLILESASTNQTSMYLCASSFSLAVWTRYEQYFGPGTRLTVT.